One sample yielded the 8 T cell receptor beta chains listed below, sequenced in a study of Graves' ophthalmopathy and Graves' hyperthyroidism. Transcripts of RNA were the source for amplifying TCR beta CDR3 regions. The first round was an RT-PCR with HTBI primers, and the second round was a multiplex PCR. TCRdb passed the multiplex PCR reads through MiXCR, listing each CDR3 protein once. The repertoire has some 210,000 distinct CDR3 sequences, 29% of them found once; the top ten carry approximately 8.6%. Sequenced input: peripheral blood. The origin of the receptors is a man aged 45-65 years with Graves' ophthalmopathy.

The CDR3 DNA reads as TGTGCTAGTGGTTTGGTGACGGGACACCTAAACTATGGCTACACCTTC. Protein: CASGLVTGHLNYGYTF. The V and J genes are TRBV12-5 and TRBJ1-2; possibly TRBD1 for D (6 bases). Germline V gene lookup returns CDR1 LGHNT and CDR2 FRNRAP. The CDR3 consists of 16 residues. V was clipped by 0 bases and J by 2 bases, with 13 bases between them.

J is TRBJ2-5 and V is TRBV6-1; 15 bases match TRBD2. V lost 6 bases and J lost 5; bases outside the gene matches: 7. The germline V gene has CDR1 MNHNS and CDR2 SASEGT. This CDR3 comprises 16 residues. The CDR3 sequence is CASSGGLAGGGETQYF. The DNA of the CDR3 is TGTGCCAGCAGCGGGGGACTAGCGGGAGGAGGGGAGACCCAGTACTTC.

The chain couples TRBV6-2 or TRBV6-3 to TRBJ1-1; a weak D match, TRBD1 (5 bases). This CDR3 comprises 16 residues. Germline-derived CDR1 and CDR2 are MNHEY and SVGEGT. Deletions cut 5 bases from V and 3 bases from J, with 19 bases between. Written as DNA, the CDR3 is TGTGCCAGCAGTGATTGGACATTCGTGGGGGACACTGAAGCTTTCTTT. Translating gives CASSDWTFVGDTEAFF.

V usage is TRBV28 and J usage is TRBJ1-5; possible D gene TRBD1, 5 bases. Germline CDR1 and CDR2: MDHEN and SYDVKM. V lost 11 bases and J lost 9, with 14 bases in between. This CDR3 spans 11 amino acids. The CDR3 region is CAAGGMWPQHF. The CDR3, as DNA: TGTGCCGCTGGGGGGATGTGGCCCCAGCATTTT. Using reference TRBV28 and TRBJ1-5 for the parts outside the CDR3, the full variable domain is DVKVTQSSRYLVKRTGEKVFLECVQDMDHENMFWYRQDPGLGLRLIYFSYDVKMKEKGDIPEGYSVSREKKERFSLILESASTNQTSMYLCAAGGMWPQHFGDGTRLSIL.

This sequence joins TRBV20-1 and TRBJ2-7, with a weak D call TRBD2 (5 bases). Trimming stripped 3 bases from V and 3 bases from J, with 15 bases between. The germline CDR1 and CDR2 sequences are DFQATT and SNEGSKA (reference sequence). This CDR3 has 14 amino acids. The DNA for the CDR3 is TGCAGTGCTAGCTCCACGGGGATTTACTACGAGCAGTACTTC. It translates to CSASSTGIYYEQYF.

Many counts were recorded for this clonotype. The chain links TRBV19 to TRBJ2-7, with a weak D call TRBD1 (8 bases). The CDR3 is 14 residues long. V gave up 5 bases and J gave up 3 bases, with 14 bases separating them. Germline CDR1 and CDR2: LNHDA and SQIVND (reference sequence). The CDR3 loop is CASSFTGGDYEQYF. The CDR3 region has the DNA TGTGCCAGTAGTTTTACAGGGGGGGACTACGAGCAGTACTTC.

This clonotype was observed many times. V usage is TRBV24-1 and J usage is TRBJ2-7; TRBD1 agrees at 9 bases. J was trimmed by 5 bases and V by 3 bases; bases with no gene match: 7. CDR3 size: 15 residues. The germline gives CDR1 KGHDR, CDR2 SFDVKD. Written as DNA, the CDR3 is TGTGCCACCAGTGATCGGACAGGGGATTTCCACGAGCAGTACTTC. It is translated as CATSDRTGDFHEQYF.

This clonotype was recorded at least ten times. This chain connects TRBV28 to TRBJ2-7; D could derive from TRBD1 or TRBD2 (5 bases each). The CDR3 totals 15 residues. Germline V lookup: CDR1 MDHEN, CDR2 SYDVKM. Between the trimmed V and J ends, which lost 4 bases and 4 bases, there was a span of 17 bases. The CDR3 nucleotides are TGTGCCAGCAGTTCCCGGGGCACAGGTTCGTACGAGCAGTACTTC. Amino acid sequence: CASSSRGTGSYEQYF. Full variable domain (remainder filled in from reference TRBV28 and TRBJ2-7): DVKVTQSSRYLVKRTGEKVFLECVQDMDHENMFWYRQDPGLGLRLIYFSYDVKMKEKGDIPEGYSVSREKKERFSLILESASTNQTSMYLCASSSRGTGSYEQYFGPGTRLTVT.